A selection of T cell receptor beta chains follows, all from one sample in a study of response to subunit inactivated influenza vaccine. TCRdb reprocessed the RT-PCR reads with MiXCR, giving one entry per CDR3 protein. This table holds a few hundred thousand distinct CDR3 sequences, about 15% found once. The sequencing here drew on PBMCs from blood, taken roughly 12 days after vaccination. All receptors derive from a man aged 45 to 65 who received an inactivated influenza vaccine. The conserved cysteine and the conserved F or W are not part of the CDR3 here. Size is stated for part of the rows, as once, few or many counts, or as a class when the clone is expanded.

V gene: TRBV12-3/TRBV12-4
J gene: TRBJ1-3
clone size: many
CDR3 protein: ASSNDRFSGNTIY

V gene: TRBV20-1
J gene: TRBJ2-7
clone size: few
CDR3 protein: SADQLLWGYEQY

V gene: TRBV3-1
J gene: TRBJ2-4
clone size: few
CDR3 protein: ASSPGHLLAKNIQY

V gene: TRBV5-1
J gene: TRBJ2-1
clone size: few
CDR3 protein: ASSLEQRIYNEQF

V gene: TRBV25-1
J gene: TRBJ1-4
clone size: NA
CDR3 protein: ASSATALNEKLF

V gene: TRBV6-1
J gene: TRBJ2-1
clone size: NA
CDR3 protein: ASSLSGRVSNEQF

V gene: TRBV5-5
J gene: TRBJ2-7
clone size: few
CDR3 protein: ASSLNGGYVGEQY

V gene: TRBV6-5
J gene: TRBJ2-5
clone size: NA
CDR3 protein: ASSWGQQYQETQY

V gene: TRBV9
J gene: TRBJ2-7
clone size: NA
CDR3 protein: ASSAEMTSGTPYEQY

V gene: TRBV15
J gene: TRBJ2-3
clone size: NA
CDR3 protein: ATSRGRADFTDTQY

V gene: TRBV12-3/TRBV12-4
J gene: TRBJ1-3
clone size: NA
CDR3 protein: ASGAGQVSGNTIY

V gene: TRBV12-3/TRBV12-4
J gene: TRBJ2-3
clone size: NA
CDR3 protein: ASRAVRADTQY

V gene: TRBV5-1
J gene: TRBJ1-6
clone size: few
CDR3 protein: ASSLVSSYNSPLH

V gene: TRBV20-1
J gene: TRBJ1-4
clone size: NA
CDR3 protein: SATGSNEKLF

V gene: TRBV29-1
J gene: TRBJ2-7
clone size: NA
CDR3 protein: SVEEQGGYEQY

V gene: TRBV2
J gene: TRBJ2-3
clone size: NA
CDR3 protein: ASRGYSSTDTQY

V gene: TRBV4-1
J gene: TRBJ2-7
clone size: many
CDR3 protein: ASSPWEAYEQY

V gene: TRBV7-2
J gene: TRBJ2-7
clone size: NA
CDR3 protein: ASSLGLAGEGYEQY

V gene: TRBV20-1
J gene: TRBJ2-1
clone size: NA
CDR3 protein: SARDDRPRNNEQF

V gene: TRBV29-1
J gene: TRBJ2-3
clone size: many
CDR3 protein: SFWVRGSTDTQY

V gene: TRBV5-1
J gene: TRBJ2-7
clone size: NA
CDR3 protein: ASSVGQGNDEQY

V gene: TRBV7-9
J gene: TRBJ1-2
clone size: many
CDR3 protein: ASSSGTGFYGYT

V gene: TRBV7-3
J gene: TRBJ2-1
clone size: few
CDR3 protein: ASSHGLAGKLGEQF

V gene: TRBV5-6
J gene: TRBJ2-1
clone size: few
CDR3 protein: ASSLEPSGQF

V gene: TRBV6-2/TRBV6-3
J gene: TRBJ2-4
clone size: few
CDR3 protein: ASSYSIREQGSLNIQY

V gene: TRBV29-1
J gene: TRBJ1-1
clone size: NA
CDR3 protein: SVLPQLNTEAF

V gene: TRBV6-6
J gene: TRBJ2-7
clone size: few
CDR3 protein: ASSYTQGYEQY

V gene: TRBV11-2
J gene: TRBJ2-7
clone size: NA
CDR3 protein: ASSLELGGTYEQY

V gene: TRBV5-1
J gene: TRBJ2-5
clone size: NA
CDR3 protein: ASSLVPGYQETQY

V gene: TRBV6-6
J gene: TRBJ1-6
clone size: few
CDR3 protein: ASSGGTGNNSPLH

V gene: TRBV25-1
J gene: TRBJ2-5
clone size: few
CDR3 protein: ASSEWGGSGVQETQY

V gene: TRBV5-4
J gene: TRBJ2-5
clone size: NA
CDR3 protein: ASSLDQGEETQY

V gene: TRBV7-2
J gene: TRBJ1-5
clone size: NA
CDR3 protein: ASSSSDWYSNQPQH

V gene: TRBV20-1
J gene: TRBJ1-6
clone size: NA
CDR3 protein: SVKSTGVPDSPLH

V gene: TRBV29-1
J gene: TRBJ2-1
clone size: NA
CDR3 protein: SVEDRTHYDEQF

V gene: TRBV29-1
J gene: TRBJ2-2
clone size: NA
CDR3 protein: SVGEWTGELF

V gene: TRBV11-2
J gene: TRBJ2-1
clone size: many
CDR3 protein: AGRGLAGKPQGVEQF

V gene: TRBV18
J gene: TRBJ2-7
clone size: NA
CDR3 protein: ASSTRTSGSYEQY

V gene: TRBV2
J gene: TRBJ2-3
clone size: NA
CDR3 protein: ASSIFLTSGSTDTQY

V gene: TRBV20-1
J gene: TRBJ2-4
clone size: many
CDR3 protein: SARRPFSSGNIQY

V gene: TRBV20-1
J gene: TRBJ2-6
clone size: few
CDR3 protein: SARDGGGSGANVLT

V gene: TRBV11-2
J gene: TRBJ2-5
clone size: few
CDR3 protein: ASSLARTAQETQY

V gene: TRBV28
J gene: TRBJ2-7
clone size: NA
CDR3 protein: ASSRHGYEQY

V gene: TRBV7-2
J gene: TRBJ2-7
clone size: many
CDR3 protein: ASSPGTSGRTYEQY

V gene: TRBV4-3
J gene: TRBJ2-1
clone size: many
CDR3 protein: ASSQELLDEQF

V gene: TRBV12-3/TRBV12-4
J gene: TRBJ1-1
clone size: few
CDR3 protein: ASSFYGQANTEAF

V gene: TRBV6-2/TRBV6-3
J gene: TRBJ1-5
clone size: few
CDR3 protein: ASTDRGDRPQH

V gene: TRBV27
J gene: TRBJ2-1
clone size: NA
CDR3 protein: ASSLWASEYYNEQF

V gene: TRBV12-3/TRBV12-4
J gene: TRBJ2-7
clone size: few
CDR3 protein: ASSSRRHTYEQY

V gene: TRBV5-4
J gene: TRBJ1-6
clone size: few
CDR3 protein: ASSLAGNLNSPLH

V gene: TRBV25-1
J gene: TRBJ1-1
clone size: NA
CDR3 protein: ASSGPSPNTEAF

V gene: TRBV6-1
J gene: TRBJ2-2
clone size: few
CDR3 protein: ASNGLEGTGELF

V gene: TRBV7-9
J gene: TRBJ2-5
clone size: NA
CDR3 protein: ASSLARGTQETQY

V gene: TRBV12-3/TRBV12-4
J gene: TRBJ2-2
clone size: NA
CDR3 protein: ASRLAGKTSGRPTGELF

V gene: TRBV28
J gene: TRBJ2-7
clone size: few
CDR3 protein: ASSFRQTTSGRVTYEQY

V gene: TRBV9
J gene: TRBJ2-3
clone size: few
CDR3 protein: ASSVKRGPGTDTQY

V gene: TRBV20-1
J gene: TRBJ2-7
clone size: many
CDR3 protein: SATGRNSYEQY

V gene: TRBV4-3
J gene: TRBJ2-3
clone size: few
CDR3 protein: ASSQGLTLRTDTQY

V gene: TRBV11-2
J gene: TRBJ2-1
clone size: few
CDR3 protein: ASSPLWAGGGNEQF